This passage covers 10 T cell receptor beta chains from one sample sequenced in a study of blood T cells in healthy people across ages. Through a sample-barcoded 5' primer and a J-beta primer mix, a second PCR was run for about 6 to 11 cycles. Via MiXCR, TCRdb re-called the 5' RACE reads, giving one row per CDR3 protein. The sample holds 1.5 million to 2 million distinct CDR3 sequences, about 39% seen once. The material sequenced was blood. The receptors stem from a human donor in good health.

The chain links TRBV7-9 to TRBJ2-1, with TRBD1 matching over 7 bases. J was trimmed by 6 bases and V by 2 bases; bases with no gene match: 7. This CDR3 has 15 residues. The V gene's germline CDR1 is SEHNR and CDR2 FQNEAQ (reference sequence). CDR3 in amino acids: CASSLIQGLVNEQFF. The CDR3 DNA is TGTGCCAGCAGCTTAATACAGGGGTTGGTCAATGAGCAGTTCTTC.

The rearrangement uses TRBV11-2 and TRBJ2-1; D gene unclear. This CDR3 has 17 amino acids. The V and J ends lost 2 bases and 2 bases respectively, with 16 bases between them. Germline-derived CDR1 and CDR2 are SGHAT and FQNNGV. In DNA form, the CDR3 reads TGTGCCAGCAGCTTATTTTACAGCGACACCGCCTACAATGAGCAGTTCTTC. Translation: CASSLFYSDTAYNEQFF.

This clonotype showed up just a few times. The chain links TRBV20-1 to TRBJ2-5; 11 nucleotides line up with TRBD2. The CDR3 extends over 14 amino acids. The germline gives CDR1 DFQATT, CDR2 SNEGSKA (reference sequence). After removal of 7 bases from V and 4 bases from J, the junction contained 8 bases not matched to a gene. The CDR3 sequence is CSVSPTSGAETQYF. DNA for the CDR3: TGCAGTGTATCCCCGACTAGCGGGGCAGAGACCCAGTACTTC.

There are a few counts of this clonotype. The chain couples TRBV4-1 to TRBJ2-1; TRBD2 agrees at 7 bases. There are 17 residues in the CDR3. After removal of 1 base from V and 2 bases from J, the junction contained 8 bases not matched to a gene. In germline, CDR1 is MGHRA, CDR2 YSYEKL. The CDR3 DNA follows: TGCGCCAGCAGCCAAGGAGTAAAGCGGGGAGCCTACAATGAGCAGTTCTTC. This codes for CASSQGVKRGAYNEQFF.

The J gene is TRBJ2-4, the V gene TRBV7-2; D remains ambiguous. V lost 5 bases and J 13 bases, leaving 24 bases between the germline ends. This CDR3 has 15 amino acids. Germline CDR1 SGHTA, CDR2 FQGNSA. CDR3: CASSLRSQPNNEQYF. The CDR3 nucleotides read TGTGCCAGCAGCCTTAGGAGTCAGCCCAACAATGAGCAGTACTTC.

This chain joins TRBV12-3 or TRBV12-4 and TRBJ1-1; D may be TRBD1 (6 bases). Trimming cost V 7 bases and J 2 bases, with 17 bases left between them. The CDR3 contains 15 residues. The CDR3 DNA is TGTGCCAGCACTAAAACGGGACACAAAAACACTGAAGCTTTCTTT. Protein: CASTKTGHKNTEAFF.

This clonotype turned up a few times. The chain recombines TRBV10-2 with TRBJ2-1; perhaps TRBD2 as D (6 bases). With 0 bases removed from V and 7 bases from J, the gap between germline ends came to 13 bases. The germline V gene has CDR1 WSHSY and CDR2 SAAADI. The CDR3 extends over 15 amino acids. Written as DNA, the CDR3 is TGCGCCAGCAGTGAGTCAACCGGGACTTTAAATGAGCAGTTCTTC. Protein sequence: CASSESTGTLNEQFF.

The chain is built from TRBV6-5 and TRBJ2-1; D remains ambiguous. With 2 bases removed from V and 6 bases from J, the gap between germline ends came to 2 bases. The CDR3 loop spans 11 amino acids. CDR1 and CDR2 (germline): MNHEY, SVGAGI. The DNA of the CDR3 is TGTGCCAGCAGTTACGCCAATGAGCAGTTCTTC. Translation: CASSYANEQFF.

Remarks on this clonotype: A read error may produce the germline difference seen at one junction end. J is TRBJ1-5 and V is TRBV28; 8 nucleotides align to TRBD1. Germline V gene data show CDR1 as MDHEN and CDR2 as SYDVKM. CDR3 length: 16 amino acids. Written as DNA, the CDR3 is TGTGCCGGCAGTTTTGGTTCAGGGGGCCGCAATCAGCCCCAGCATTTT. Its protein is CAGSFGSGGRNQPQHF.

The chain has TRBV21-1 and TRBJ2-4; the D call of TRBD2 is as the table states it, not checked on the DNA. TRBV21-1 is assigned pseudogene status. The CDR3 covers 17 residues. CDR3 bases: TGTGCCAGCAGCACGGGGGTGAGGGCGGGAGCCAAAAACATTCAGTACTTC. It is translated as CASSTGVRAGAKNIQYF.